The clone carrying this T cell receptor beta chain was detected ten times or more. Its matching antigen is unknown. Construction of the TCRbeta library involved unique molecular identifiers. TCRdb itself ran the PCR reads through MiXCR, one entry per CDR3 protein. The sample has 190,000 or so distinct CDR3 sequences, about 6% seen once; the top ten hold roughly 4.8%. The data stem from a study of T-cell reconstitution after alpha-beta-depleted transplantation in children. The ends lost 3 bases at V and 8 bases at J; junction bases unmatched: 4. This CDR3 is 15 amino acids long. Study results and limitations: The high TCRbeta diversity at day 60 in some patients came from surviving recipient T cells and thymic progenitors. Several hundred graft clones that had expanded were reportedly the source of alpha-beta T cells about two months after transplant. T-cell numbers and diversity, one year after transplant, stemmed largely from T cells that were newly produced.

This sequence joins TRBV12-3 or TRBV12-4 and TRBJ1-6; TRBD1 matches 10 bases. The sample here was PBMCs, taken before TCRalphabeta/CD19-depleted stem cell transplant. This receptor was obtained from a girl in the first two years of life with combined immunodeficiency, due to receive a stem cell transplant. The CDR3 sequence is CASSFLGTGDSPLHF. Written as DNA, the CDR3 is TGTGCCAGCAGTTTCCTTGGGACAGGGGATTCACCCCTCCACTTT.